Each of the 14 T cell receptor beta chains below was sequenced from the same sample in a study of T cells after somatic rescue of genetic block. TCRdb's table, derived via immunoSEQ multiplex PCR, lists solely in-frame clones and lacks some. The sample gives roughly 92,000 clones, 85% to 90% of which show up once; 1.5% to 2% is in the top ten. Specimen: peripheral blood mononuclear cells (PBMCs). The receptors come from a woman in her late teens or twenties.

This chain connects TRBV4-2 to TRBJ2-2; D may be TRBD1 (6 bases). V gave up 0 bases and J gave up 3 bases, with 14 bases separating them. The CDR3 extends over 17 amino acids. Per the germline V gene, CDR1 is LGHNA and CDR2 is YNFKEQ. The CDR3 reads CASSQDRAGAYTGELFF. The DNA for the CDR3 is TGTGCCAGCAGCCAAGATAGGGCAGGGGCTTACACCGGGGAGCTGTTTTTT.

The rearrangement links TRBV15 to TRBJ2-5, with D unresolved. Trimming took 5 bases from V and 3 from J, leaving 16 bases between them. The CDR3 totals 15 residues. CDR1 and CDR2 (germline): LNHNV, YYDKDF (reference sequence). CDR3 region: CATSGPEGRKETQYF. CDR3 in DNA: TGTGCCACCAGCGGACCGGAAGGCAGAAAAGAGACCCAGTACTTC.

J is TRBJ2-3 and V is TRBV5-1; D ambiguous. CDR1 and CDR2 from the germline V gene are SGHRS and YFSETQ. Deletions cut 2 bases from V and 2 bases from J, with 3 bases between. This CDR3 contains 12 residues. The CDR3 DNA sequence: TGCGCCAGCAGCTTTGACACAGATACGCAGTATTTT. It encodes CASSFDTDTQYF. Full variable domain (rest looked up from reference TRBV5-1 and TRBJ2-3): KAGVTQTPRYLIKTRGQQVTLSCSPISGHRSVSWYQQTPGQGLQFLFEYFSETQRNKGNFPGRFSGRQFSNSRSEMNVSTLELGDSALYLCASSFDTDTQYFGPGTRLTVL.

Details on this clone: Other nucleotide sequences in the sample specify the same CDR3. The V gene is TRBV9, the J gene TRBJ1-1; tentatively, D is TRBD1 (5 bases). This CDR3 contains 13 residues. Trimming took 2 bases from V and 5 from J, leaving 10 bases between them. CDR1 SGDLS and CDR2 YYNGEE come from the germline V gene. The CDR3 DNA sequence: TGTGCCAGCAGCGTGGGGGGACGGACTGAAGCTTTCTTT. Translated, it gives CASSVGGRTEAFF.

The chain employs TRBV12-5 and TRBJ2-1; 15 bases agree with TRBD2. V shed 7 bases, J shed 5 bases, and the junction held 15 bases outside the gene matches. The CDR3 extends over 19 amino acids. The V gene's germline CDR1 is LGHNT and CDR2 FRNRAP. CDR3 bases: TGTGCTAGTGACTATCCGGGACTAGCGGGAGGAGGCCTTAACAATGAGCAGTTCTTC. Residues: CASDYPGLAGGGLNNEQFF.

The chain carries TRBV27 and TRBJ2-1; unclear D gene. The germline V gene has CDR1 MNHEY and CDR2 SMNVEV (reference sequence). This CDR3 has 14 residues. Trimming stripped 2 bases from V and 4 bases from J, with 9 bases between. CDR3 residues: CASSLVRRYNEQFF. CDR3 DNA: TGTGCCAGCAGTTTAGTAAGGAGATACAATGAGCAGTTCTTC.

This clone was observed a single time. The chain uses TRBV5-4 and TRBJ2-1; no reliable D call. The CDR3 covers 16 residues. Germline values: CDR1 SGHNT, CDR2 YYREEE (reference sequence). V lost 0 bases and J lost 7, with 17 bases in between. CDR3 in amino acids: CASSLAVFPPDNEQFF. DNA of the CDR3: TGTGCCAGCAGCTTGGCCGTCTTTCCCCCGGATAATGAGCAGTTCTTC. The whole variable domain, remainder taken from reference TRBV5-4 and TRBJ2-1, is ETGVTQSPTHLIKTRGQQVTLRCSSQSGHNTVSWYQQALGQGPQFIFQYYREEENGRGNFPPRFSGLQFPNYSSELNVNALELDDSALYLCASSLAVFPPDNEQFFGPGTRLTVL.

This rearrangement joins TRBV6-1 to TRBJ1-3; D not resolved. Looked up from germline, CDR1 is MNHNS and CDR2 is SASEGT. Deletions cut 8 bases from V and 0 bases from J, with 14 bases between. There are 15 residues in the CDR3. The CDR3 DNA follows: TGTGCCAGCCGAAGCCTAATCGGCTCTGGAAACACCATATATTTT. Translation: CASRSLIGSGNTIYF.

V gene TRBV9 combines with J gene TRBJ2-1; TRBD2 aligns across 7 bases. Germline CDR1 reads SGDLS; CDR2 reads YYNGEE. The CDR3 is 17 amino acids. J gave up 2 bases and V 4 bases, and 12 bases lay outside the gene matches. The CDR3 spells CASSPGNSGSTYNEQFF. Written as DNA, the CDR3 is TGTGCCAGCAGCCCAGGGAATAGCGGGTCAACCTACAATGAGCAGTTCTTC.

This clone was seen just once. CDR3 region: CASRVGGADSNQPQHF. CDR3 bases: TGCGCCAGCAGAGTCGGGGGCGCGGATAGCAATCAGCCCCAGCATTTT. V is TRBV5-1 and J is TRBJ1-5; tentatively, D is TRBD1 (6 bases). CDR3 length: 16 residues. Trimming pared 5 bases from V and 0 bases from J, leaving 15 bases between. Germline V lookup: CDR1 SGHRS, CDR2 YFSETQ.

There are a few counts of this clone. CDR3 amino acids: CASSHPPGGLGQPQHF. Here the CDR3 DNA reads TGCGCCAGCAGCCATCCCCCAGGGGGCCTGGGTCAGCCCCAGCATTTT. The rearrangement joins TRBV4-1 to TRBJ1-5; 8 nucleotides match TRBD1. The germline V gene has CDR1 MGHRA and CDR2 YSYEKL. This CDR3 contains 16 residues. J gave up 6 bases and V 3 bases, and 10 bases lay outside the gene matches.

The rearrangement links TRBV5-1 to TRBJ2-1; no clear D. The CDR3 covers 13 residues. The ends were cut back, 1 base at V and 6 bases at J, with 8 bases in the middle. Germline V gives CDR1 SGHRS, CDR2 YFSETQ. The CDR3 spells CASSLMAINEQFF. The CDR3 bases are TGCGCCAGCAGCTTGATGGCGATCAATGAGCAGTTCTTC.

CDR3 amino acids: CASSHQGSSGARDTQYF. The CDR3 bases are TGCGCCAGCAGCCACCAGGGCTCGTCAGGGGCACGGGATACGCAGTATTTT. The rearrangement links TRBV4-1 to TRBJ2-3, with D tentatively TRBD1 (6 bases). CDR3 length: 17 residues. V was pared by 3 bases and J by 6 bases, with 22 bases between. Germline-derived CDR1 and CDR2 are MGHRA and YSYEKL.

As concerns this clone: This CDR3 is also generated by other DNA sequences in the sample. This sequence joins TRBV29-1 and TRBJ2-7, with TRBD2 as a possible D gene (6 bases). Trimming took 7 bases from V and 6 from J, leaving 16 bases between them. CDR1 is SQVTM, CDR2 ANQGSEA, per germline. This CDR3 has 12 residues. The CDR3 DNA sequence: TGCAGCGCCGTCAATCACGGGGGCGAGCAGTACTTC. It specifies CSAVNHGGEQYF.